This T cell receptor beta chain was identified in a study of CD8+CD57+ T cells in acquired aplastic anemia. In the study overall: The sorted CD4+ and CD8+ cells yielded an average around 3.4 ug of DNA.

An expansion of CD8+CD57+ cells by flow cytometry had been shown in patients chosen for sequencing. This clonotype was recorded many times. CDR3 and TCR beta VDJ profiling relied on a genomic DNA template. TCRdb used MiXCR to reprocess the reads, holding one entry per CDR3 protein. The sample has approximately 170,000 distinct CDR3 sequences; less than 50% are singletons. The CDR3 extends over 15 amino acids. In germline, CDR1 is MNHNS, CDR2 SASEGT. Trimming stripped 3 bases from V and 0 bases from J, with 11 bases between. The TCR originated in a human donor with aplastic anemia. Sequenced input: sorted CD4+, CD8+, or CD8+CD57+ T cells (not recorded which) from PBMCs. This chain connects TRBV6-1 to TRBJ1-1; the D gene is possibly TRBD1 (5 bases). Here the CDR3 reads CASSDPLTVNTEAFF. In DNA, the CDR3 is TGTGCCAGCAGTGACCCTTTGACAGTGAACACTGAAGCTTTCTTT.